The 32 T cell receptor beta chains reported below all come from one sample, sequenced in a study of blood T cell repertoires in COVID-19. Profiled with immunoSEQ multiplex PCR; TCRdb holds only in-frame clones, not every one. Among approximately 350,000 clones listed, roughly nine tenths were seen once. The sequenced sample consisted of PBMCs or T cells enriched from blood (not recorded which). Receptors were obtained from a woman in her twenties or thirties who had recovered from COVID-19.

This chain links TRBV19 with TRBJ1-5, with 8 bases that match TRBD1. J was trimmed by 6 bases and V by 2 bases; bases with no gene match: 9. CDR3 length: 16 residues. CDR1 is LNHDA, CDR2 SQIVND, per germline (reference sequence). The CDR3 region is CASSIKSGQALQPQHF. CDR3 in DNA: TGTGCCAGTAGTATAAAATCGGGACAGGCCCTTCAGCCCCAGCATTTT.

The chain joins TRBV5-1 to TRBJ1-5, with a weak D call TRBD1 (6 bases). CDR1 SGHRS and CDR2 YFSETQ come from the germline V gene. Trimming left V 0 bases short and J 7 bases short, with 14 bases between. The CDR3 runs to 15 residues. Here the CDR3 DNA reads TGCGCCAGCAGCTTGGGAGGGGGTGAAGGACAGCCCCAGCATTTT. Translation gives CASSLGGGEGQPQHF.

V gene TRBV5-4 combines with J gene TRBJ2-2; TRBD2 matches 7 bases. The germline CDR1 and CDR2 sequences are SGHNT and YYREEE (reference sequence). V lost 9 bases to trimming and J lost 0 bases; unmatched junction nucleotides: 8. The CDR3 spans 15 residues. CDR3 residues: CATHPGGANTGELFF. The CDR3 DNA follows: TGTGCCACGCACCCTGGGGGGGCGAACACCGGGGAGCTGTTTTTT.

Note on this clone: This CDR3 is also generated by other DNA sequences in the sample. The chain recombines TRBV6-5 with TRBJ2-5, with 12 nucleotides matching TRBD2. The V gene's germline CDR1 is MNHEY and CDR2 SVGAGI. This CDR3 has 16 amino acids. V lost 2 bases and J lost 5; bases outside the gene matches: 6. CDR3 DNA: TGTGCCAGCAGTTACAGTACTAGCGGGGGGAGGGAGACCCAGTACTTC. Its protein is CASSYSTSGGRETQYF.

The chain couples TRBV29-1 to TRBJ1-4; TRBD1 is a possible D gene (5 bases). From germline, CDR1 is SQVTM and CDR2 ANQGSEA. With 5 bases removed from V and 8 bases from J, the gap between germline ends came to 18 bases. CDR3 length: 14 amino acids. The CDR3 reads CSVTGGDGTEKLFF. CDR3 DNA sequence: TGCAGCGTTACAGGCGGGGACGGGACGGAAAAACTGTTTTTT.

This chain connects TRBV9 to TRBJ2-3, with 13 bases lining up with TRBD2. V trimming: 2 bases; J trimming: 7 bases; junction bases outside the gene matches: 7. Germline lookup yields CDR1 SGDLS and CDR2 YYNGEE. The CDR3 runs 16 residues. CDR3 sequence (DNA): TGTGCCAGCAGCGTGGAGGGACTAGCGGGGACTAATACGCAGTATTTT. Its translation: CASSVEGLAGTNTQYF.

Notes on this clone: A junction end diverges from the germline sequence, so it may reflect a read error. The rearrangement joins TRBV7-7 to TRBJ2-1; TRBD2 agrees at 7 bases. The CDR3 has 14 amino acids. CDR1 and CDR2 from the germline V gene are SSHAT and FNYEAQ (reference sequence). The CDR3 loop reads CASSLGDSGSEQFF. DNA of the CDR3: TGTGCTAGCAGCTTAGGGGATAGCGGGTCTGAGCAGTTCTTC.

The gene calls are TRBV2 and TRBJ1-6, with TRBD1 identical over 10 bases. Germline V gene data show CDR1 as SNHLY and CDR2 as FYNNEI. V lost 4 bases and J lost 6; bases outside the gene matches: 18. There are 20 residues in the CDR3. In DNA, the CDR3 is TGTGCCAGCAGTGGGAAAAGGGACAGGGGCGCGTTCCCCCTTAATTCACCCCTCCACTTT. Translated: CASSGKRDRGAFPLNSPLHF.

The CDR3 sequence: CASSQVEASGTDTQYF. CDR3 DNA: TGCGCCAGCAGCCAAGTAGAGGCTAGCGGCACAGATACGCAGTATTTT. V usage is TRBV4-1 and J usage is TRBJ2-3, with TRBD2 as a possible D gene (6 bases). Germline CDR1 and CDR2: MGHRA and YSYEKL. The CDR3 extends over 16 amino acids. V gave up 1 base and J gave up 1 base, with 12 bases separating them.

This chain uses TRBV25-1 with TRBJ2-2; TRBD1 is a possible D gene (6 bases). Trimming cost V 3 bases and J 3 bases, with 17 bases left between them. The CDR3 loop spans 17 amino acids. Per the germline V gene, CDR1 is MGHDK and CDR2 is SYGVNS. CDR3 region: CASSDLLPTGYTGELFF. In nucleotides, the CDR3 is TGTGCCAGCAGTGACCTCCTCCCGACAGGATACACCGGGGAGCTGTTTTTT.

V and J are TRBV28 and TRBJ1-6, with 10 bases lining up with TRBD1. Trimming removed 0 bases from V and 10 bases from J; junction bases left unmatched: 0. Germline CDR1 reads MDHEN; CDR2 reads SYDVKM. The CDR3 has 14 amino acids. In DNA form, the CDR3 reads TGTGCCAGCAGTTTATGGACAGGGGGCTCACCCCTCCACTTT. Its protein product is CASSLWTGGSPLHF.

The genes are TRBV28 and TRBJ2-3, with TRBD2 matching over 9 bases. The CDR3 spans 16 residues. In germline, CDR1 is MDHEN, CDR2 SYDVKM. Losses at the gene ends were 4 bases for V and 2 bases for J; bases not matched to a gene: 7. The CDR3 region is CASSSRGRGNTDTQYF. The CDR3 nucleotides read TGTGCCAGCAGTTCCCGCGGGAGGGGTAACACAGATACGCAGTATTTT.

This sequence joins TRBV9 and TRBJ2-6, with D maybe TRBD2 (6 bases). The CDR3 has 15 amino acids. The V end lost 3 bases, the J end lost 2 bases, and 9 bases lay between the germline ends. The germline CDR1 and CDR2 sequences are SGDLS and YYNGEE. CDR3 DNA sequence: TGTGCCAGCAGCGGGGGCGGGGCTGGGGCCAACGTCCTGACTTTC. Translating it yields CASSGGGAGANVLTF.

This chain's CDR3 is CASSSRGDQPQHF. The CDR3 DNA sequence: TGTGCCAGCAGCTCCAGAGGTGACCAGCCCCAGCATTTT. The V call is TRBV7-9, the J call TRBJ1-5; D not resolved. The CDR3 contains 13 residues. The germline V gene encodes CDR1 SEHNR and CDR2 FQNEAQ (reference sequence). Trimming left V 4 bases short and J 7 bases short, with 11 bases between.

The chain recombines TRBV18 with TRBJ1-6; tentatively, D is TRBD1 (5 bases). V was trimmed by 4 bases and J by 9 bases, leaving 10 bases between them. Germline CDR1 KGHSH, CDR2 LQKENI. This CDR3 has 13 residues. Here the CDR3 DNA reads TGTGCCAGCTCACTAGGGGATGCTTCACCCCTCCACTTT. Its translation: CASSLGDASPLHF.

The count of this clone is one. This rearrangement joins TRBV5-4 to TRBJ2-2; 7 nucleotides match TRBD1. Germline values: CDR1 SGHNT, CDR2 YYREEE (reference sequence). Trimming removed 3 bases from V and 1 base from J; junction bases left unmatched: 3. This CDR3 is built from 15 residues. CDR3 coding DNA: TGTGCCAGCAGCTCCGGGGACAGGAACACCGGGGAGCTGTTTTTT. Its translation is CASSSGDRNTGELFF.

About this clone itself: One end of the junction fails to match germline, which may point to a read error. The chain is built from TRBV25-1 and TRBJ2-7, with D maybe TRBD1 (6 bases). This CDR3 spans 16 amino acids. Germline V gene sequence: CDR1 MGHDK, CDR2 SYGVNS. This CDR3 is CASSGAYRVESSEQYF. CDR3 DNA sequence: TGTGCCAGCAGTGGGGCCTACAGGGTAGAATCCTCCGAGCAGTACTTC.

The rearrangement links TRBV28 to TRBJ1-5, with D maybe TRBD1 (5 bases). This CDR3 has 15 residues. V was cut by 7 bases and J by 2 bases, with 15 bases left in between. Germline assignment: CDR1 MDHEN and CDR2 SYDVKM. As DNA, the CDR3 is TGTGCCAGCACCACCCCAACGGGGGGCAATCAGCCCCAGCATTTT. It translates to CASTTPTGGNQPQHF.

Written as DNA, the CDR3 is TGTGCCAGCAGTAGGGACACCGGCGAGCAGTACTTC. As protein: CASSRDTGEQYF. The chain couples TRBV2 to TRBJ2-7, with TRBD1 as a possible D gene (6 bases). The CDR3 spans 12 residues. The ends were cut back, 5 bases at V and 6 bases at J, with 11 bases in the middle. The V gene's germline CDR1 is SNHLY and CDR2 FYNNEI.

The chain has TRBV7-9 and TRBJ2-1; perhaps TRBD1 as D (5 bases). The CDR3 consists of 18 residues. The V gene's germline CDR1 is SEHNR and CDR2 FQNEAQ (reference sequence). V gave up 8 bases and J gave up 0 bases, with 23 bases separating them. The CDR3 coding sequence is TGTGCCAGCCAATTAATTATTAGGACACCGAGCTCCTACAATGAGCAGTTCTTC. Translating it yields CASQLIIRTPSSYNEQFF.

The rearrangement uses TRBV18 and TRBJ2-1; 8 bases match TRBD2. Trimming cost V 0 bases and J 5 bases; bases outside gene matches: 3. Germline CDR1 and CDR2: KGHSH and LQKENI. This CDR3 is built from 15 residues. The CDR3 loop is CASSPPGRGDNEQFF. The CDR3 nucleotides are TGTGCCAGCTCACCACCCGGGCGGGGGGACAATGAGCAGTTCTTC.

The V and J genes are TRBV2 and TRBJ2-5, with D possibly TRBD1 on 6 matching bases. This CDR3 is 13 amino acids long. CDR1 is SNHLY, CDR2 FYNNEI, per germline. Trimming cost V 4 bases and J 2 bases, with 8 bases left between them. For the CDR3, the DNA is TGTGCCAGCAGTGTAGGGGGACAAGAGACCCAGTACTTC. Translated: CASSVGGQETQYF.

V and J are TRBV11-2 and TRBJ2-1, with no clear D. The CDR3 totals 11 residues. Trimming stripped 4 bases from V and 9 bases from J, with 7 bases between. The germline gives CDR1 SGHAT, CDR2 FQNNGV. CDR3: CASSSRSEQFF. The DNA for the CDR3 is TGTGCCAGCAGCTCGAGGAGTGAGCAGTTCTTC.

The chain combines TRBV27 with TRBJ2-7; TRBD2 matches at 7 bases. Germline values: CDR1 MNHEY, CDR2 SMNVEV (reference sequence). This CDR3 region has 13 residues. Trimming at V came to 4 bases and at J to 4 bases, leaving 4 bases not matched to a gene. CDR3 in amino acids: CASSWGGEYEQYF. CDR3 bases: TGTGCCAGCAGTTGGGGGGGGGAGTACGAGCAGTACTTC.

The chain combines TRBV5-1 with TRBJ1-5; 7 bases agree with TRBD1. With V trimmed by 3 bases and J by 3 bases, 3 bases remained unmatched. Germline V gene lookup returns CDR1 SGHRS and CDR2 YFSETQ. The CDR3 runs 14 residues. CDR3 loop: CASSYDRDNQPQHF. In DNA form, the CDR3 reads TGCGCCAGCAGCTATGACAGGGACAATCAGCCCCAGCATTTT.

This clone was counted between two and nine times. This chain uses TRBV2 with TRBJ1-6, with D possibly matching TRBD1 (5 bases). Germline loops: CDR1 SNHLY, CDR2 FYNNEI. The CDR3 contains 15 residues. V was clipped by 0 bases and J by 7 bases, with 10 bases between them. The CDR3 DNA is TGTGCCAGCAGTGAAGCATCTGGGGCAAATTCACCCCTCCACTTT. Translating gives CASSEASGANSPLHF.

This sequence joins TRBV28 and TRBJ2-1; 9 bases match TRBD1. Germline CDR1 and CDR2: MDHEN and SYDVKM. V shed 6 bases, J shed 7 bases, and the junction held 10 bases outside the gene matches. CDR3 length: 15 residues. The chain's CDR3 is CASRELGQGLNEQFF. As DNA, the CDR3 is TGTGCCAGCAGGGAGCTGGGACAGGGATTAAATGAGCAGTTCTTC.

This chain links TRBV7-8 with TRBJ2-4; D is possibly TRBD2 (5 bases). Germline assignment: CDR1 SGHVS and CDR2 FQNEAQ. Deletions cut 5 bases from V and 7 bases from J, with 9 bases between. The CDR3 totals 12 residues. In DNA, the CDR3 is TGTGCCAGCAGCCCGGGGATTAACATTCAGTACTTC. The encoded protein is CASSPGINIQYF. Together with reference TRBV7-8 and TRBJ2-4, the CDR3 gives the full variable domain: GAGVSQSPRYKVAKRGQDVALRCDPISGHVSLFWYQQALGQGPEFLTYFQNEAQLDKSGLPSDRFFAERPEGSVSTLKIQRTQQEDSAVYLCASSPGINIQYFGAGTRLSVL.

The chain carries TRBV6-1 and TRBJ1-1; 12 bases align to TRBD1. V lost 0 bases to trimming and J lost 4 bases; unmatched junction nucleotides: 3. The CDR3 covers 16 residues. CDR1 is MNHNS and CDR2 is SASEGT in the germline V gene. The CDR3 DNA is TGTGCCAGCAGTGAAGCTGCGGGACAGGGGGCCACTGAAGCTTTCTTT. Protein: CASSEAAGQGATEAFF.

This chain uses TRBV4-1 with TRBJ2-2; 10 nucleotides agree with TRBD1. The CDR3 runs to 16 residues. From germline, CDR1 is MGHRA and CDR2 YSYEKL. With V trimmed by 1 base and J by 6 bases, 5 bases remained unmatched. CDR3 loop: CASSQVGGTGAGELFF. In nucleotides, the CDR3 is TGCGCCAGCAGCCAAGTCGGAGGGACAGGGGCCGGGGAGCTGTTTTTT.

The chain recombines TRBV27 with TRBJ2-1, with a possible D match to TRBD2 (6 bases). V was pared by 6 bases and J by 12 bases, with 12 bases between. The CDR3 runs to 11 residues. Germline V lookup: CDR1 MNHEY, CDR2 SMNVEV (reference sequence). The CDR3 region has the DNA TGTGCCAGCAGACAGGACTATTGGCAGTTCTTC. Residues: CASRQDYWQFF.

This clone has just a few counts. This rearrangement joins TRBV28 to TRBJ1-6, with D possibly TRBD1 on 5 matching bases. The germline CDR1 and CDR2 sequences are MDHEN and SYDVKM. V was pared by 7 bases and J by 10 bases, with 20 bases between. The CDR3 is 15 residues long. CDR3 amino acids: CASTATGGVESPLHF. The CDR3 bases are TGTGCCAGCACCGCAACGGGGGGTGTGGAGTCACCCCTCCACTTT.